The present T cell receptor beta chain was sequenced within a study of shared clonotypes between healthy human individuals. Overall study findings and caveats: Generally, estimated richness proved larger in naive subsets than it did in memory subsets. Clonotype sharing among donors likely depends on sequencing depth. Non-shared clonotypes had lower generation probabilities than clonotypes shared by all four sorted-subset donors.

The CDR3 sequence is 15 residues long. CDR1 and CDR2 (germline): SQVTM, ANQGSEA. V was clipped by 4 bases and J by 4 bases; unmatched bases: 13. Both subsets, CD45RA+ naive and CD45RA-negative memory, were split from the CD4+ cells. Using immunoSEQ multiplex PCR, the repertoire was profiled, and TCRdb retains in-frame clones only, with some absent. Among 1.6 million or so clones listed, around 95% were seen once. A word on this clone: Its antigen is unidentified.

Sequencing was carried out using naive CD4+ T cells sorted from blood. The sample's subset: CD45RA+ positively selected. The clonotype comes from a man aged 25 to 40 in good health. The gene calls are TRBV29-1 and TRBJ2-7, with 7 nucleotides matching TRBD1. CDR3 in amino acids: CSVVLRGQRPYEQYF. Here the CDR3 DNA reads TGCAGCGTTGTGCTTAGGGGACAGCGTCCTTACGAGCAGTACTTC.